A single sample gave rise to the 15 T cell receptor beta chains below, sequenced in a study of T cell repertoires in cytomegalovirus infection. From the reads, TCRdb called clonotypes with MiXCR, one entry per CDR3 protein. The repertoire holds about 190,000 distinct CDR3 sequences, with approximately 30% as singletons. Sequencing input: PBMCs. The source is a human donor in good health (CMV status not recorded). Some clones in this sample may be carry-over from other donors' samples.

The chain carries TRBV29-1 and TRBJ1-1; maybe TRBD1 (5 bases). This CDR3 is 15 amino acids long. Trimming removed 1 base from V and 6 bases from J, with 18 bases in between. In germline, CDR1 is SQVTM, CDR2 ANQGSEA. As DNA, the CDR3 is TGCAGCGTTGAAGCCCCCGGGACGGTTAGGCCTGAAGCTTTCTTT. Amino acids: CSVEAPGTVRPEAFF.

The V call is TRBV12-3 or TRBV12-4, the J call TRBJ1-3, with TRBD1 identical over 8 bases. This CDR3 comprises 16 residues. Trimming cost V 2 bases and J 7 bases; bases outside gene matches: 10. CDR3 sequence reads: CASSLQRTGRRNTIYF. The CDR3 nucleotides are TGTGCCAGCAGTTTACAACGGACAGGGAGGAGGAACACCATATATTTT.

J is TRBJ1-5 and V is TRBV19; tentative D call: TRBD1 (6 bases). Germline assignment: CDR1 LNHDA and CDR2 SQIVND (reference sequence). The CDR3 spans 12 residues. V dropped 6 bases and J dropped 9 bases, with 12 bases sitting between them. The CDR3 DNA follows: TGTGCCAGTAGGAACAGGGATTCGCCCCAGCATTTT. Its protein product is CASRNRDSPQHF.

Remarks on this clonotype: A junction boundary mismatches the germline segment, possibly from a read error. The V call is TRBV7-6, the J call TRBJ2-2, with a tentative D call TRBD1 (5 bases). The CDR3 is 15 amino acids. Germline-derived CDR1 and CDR2 are SGHVS and FNYEAQ. CDR3 in amino acids: CASSLGRENTGELFF. The CDR3, as DNA: TGTGCTAGCAGCTTAGGCAGGGAGAACACCGGGGAGCTGTTTTTT.

This clonotype has only a few counts. The chain recombines TRBV25-1 with TRBJ1-2, with TRBD1 as a possible D gene (5 bases). Per germline, CDR1 MGHDK and CDR2 SYGVNS. The length of the CDR3 is 15 residues. Trimming took off 2 bases at V and 5 bases at J, with 15 bases between the two ends. The CDR3 spells CASSEGRARSYGYTF. CDR3 DNA: TGTGCCAGCAGTGAAGGCAGGGCGAGATCTTATGGCTACACCTTC.

This chain's CDR3 is CASSYRGQGNTEAFF. CDR3 nucleotide sequence: TGTGCCAGCAGTTACAGGGGACAGGGGAACACTGAAGCTTTCTTT. The genes are TRBV6-5 and TRBJ1-1, with TRBD1 identical over 9 bases. V shed 2 bases and J 1 base; nucleotides not matched to a gene: 2. This CDR3 is 15 amino acids long. Germline loops: CDR1 MNHEY, CDR2 SVGAGI.

In the case of this clonotype: One end of the junction varies from germline; a read error may be responsible. V is TRBV29-1 and J is TRBJ1-2; no definite D call. The CDR3 extends over 12 amino acids. Germline V gene sequence: CDR1 SQVTM, CDR2 ANQGSEA. The CDR3 coding sequence is TGCAGCGCTGAAGGTCCCGGATATGGCTACACCTTC. Protein product: CSAEGPGYGYTF.

Only a few counts were recorded for this clonotype. The chain links TRBV12-3 or TRBV12-4 to TRBJ2-1, with 7 bases aligning to TRBD1. J lost 0 bases, V lost 10 bases, and 9 bases had no gene match. The CDR3 is 15 amino acids. The CDR3 protein is CATLWDRVSYNEQFF. CDR3 nucleotides: TGTGCCACCCTGTGGGACAGAGTCTCCTACAATGAGCAGTTCTTC.

This clonotype was found many times. CDR3 in amino acids: CASSLKNTGELFF. The CDR3 DNA is TGTGCCAGCAGCTTAAAGAACACCGGGGAGCTGTTTTTT. The gene calls are TRBV7-8 and TRBJ2-2; D gene ambiguous. This CDR3 has 13 amino acids. V dropped 2 bases and J dropped 1 base, with 2 bases sitting between them. Germline loops: CDR1 SGHVS, CDR2 FQNEAQ.

The CDR3 here is CASSNDGLATGELFF. The DNA for the CDR3 is TGTGCCAGCAGCAACGACGGACTAGCCACCGGGGAGCTGTTTTTT. J is TRBJ2-2 and V is TRBV7-3; 8 bases fit TRBD2. CDR1 is SGHTA and CDR2 is FQGTGA in the germline V gene. The length of the CDR3 is 15 residues. V dropped 5 bases and J dropped 4; count of bases not matched to a gene: 6.

This clonotype has a handful of counts. This chain joins TRBV12-3 or TRBV12-4 and TRBJ1-2, with D maybe TRBD1 (6 bases). The CDR3 loop spans 15 amino acids. V dropped 1 base and J dropped 7 bases, with 16 bases sitting between them. The CDR3, as DNA: TGTGCCAGCAGTTTAGGGCTGCGGGGGGCGGCTGGCTACACCTTC. It translates to CASSLGLRGAAGYTF.

The chain has TRBV29-1 and TRBJ2-7, with D perhaps matching TRBD1 (5 bases). This CDR3 is built from 13 residues. The ends were cut back, 0 bases at V and 4 bases at J, with 10 bases in the middle. Looked up from germline, CDR1 is SQVTM and CDR2 is ANQGSEA. The CDR3 here is CSVEDPRVYEQYF. The CDR3 bases are TGCAGCGTTGAAGATCCCAGGGTGTACGAGCAGTACTTC.

The chain combines TRBV2 with TRBJ2-3, with D perhaps assigned TRBD1 or TRBD2 (5 bases each). CDR3 length equals 16 residues. With 2 bases removed from V and 5 bases from J, the gap between germline ends came to 17 bases. CDR1 and CDR2 (germline): SNHLY, FYNNEI. Written as DNA, the CDR3 is TGTGCCAGCAGTGAAACACATGGGACCTTGGGAGATACGCAGTATTTT. Protein product: CASSETHGTLGDTQYF. The whole variable domain, filled in from reference TRBV2 and TRBJ2-3, reads EPEVTQTPSHQVTQMGQEVILRCVPISNHLYFYWYRQILGQKVEFLVSFYNNEISEKSEIFDDQFSVERPDGSNFTLKIRSTKLEDSAMYFCASSETHGTLGDTQYFGPGTRLTVL.

The table lists this clonotype with many counts. The CDR3 region has the DNA TGTGCCAGCAGCCCCGCTGGGAGGGGCCAATCCGGGGAGCTGTTTTTT. This codes for CASSPAGRGQSGELFF. This chain joins TRBV7-6 and TRBJ2-2; 7 nucleotides agree with TRBD2. Looked up from germline, CDR1 is SGHVS and CDR2 is FNYEAQ. The CDR3 spans 16 residues. J gave up 6 bases and V 5 bases, and 12 bases lay outside the gene matches.

This clonotype came up a few times. The rearrangement links TRBV20-1 to TRBJ1-2; 11 bases agree with TRBD1. The CDR3 sequence is 16 residues long. The V and J ends lost 2 bases and 6 bases, in that order; junction bases with no gene match: 11. CDR1 is DFQATT, CDR2 SNEGSKA, per germline (reference sequence). CDR3 loop: CSARPPGQGGWHGYTF. Written as DNA, the CDR3 is TGCAGTGCTAGACCTCCGGGACAGGGGGGGTGGCATGGCTACACCTTC.